These 18 T cell receptor beta chains were sequenced from one sample in a study of cytotoxic CD8 clonotypes in ibrutinib-treated CLL. Some clones are missing from TCRdb's copy, which holds only in-frame ones; the method was immunoSEQ multiplex PCR. Altogether 300,000 or so clones are present, roughly 70% being singletons, with the ten largest covering roughly 6.7%. The sequencing here drew on PBMCs, taken after 36 months of ibrutinib treatment. The receptors derive from a human donor with chronic lymphocytic leukemia.

CDR3: CASSVGREFGDTQYF. Here the CDR3 DNA reads TGTGCCAGCAGCGTAGGGCGGGAGTTTGGAGATACGCAGTATTTT. The rearrangement joins TRBV9 to TRBJ2-3; TRBD2 matches at 7 bases. Germline V gene data show CDR1 as SGDLS and CDR2 as YYNGEE. Unmatched junction bases numbered 6, after V lost 0 bases and J lost 5 bases. The CDR3 extends over 15 amino acids.

CDR3 protein: CASSDGLPHGYTF. Written as DNA, the CDR3 is TGTGCCAGCAGCGACGGGCTCCCCCATGGCTACACCTTC. The chain couples TRBV9 to TRBJ1-2; no reliable D call. This CDR3 has 13 amino acids. Between the trimmed V and J ends, which lost 3 bases and 6 bases, there was a span of 12 bases. Germline V lookup: CDR1 SGDLS, CDR2 YYNGEE.

The rearrangement links TRBV28 to TRBJ2-7; possibly TRBD1 or TRBD2 for D (5 bases each). The V gene lost 5 bases and the J gene lost 2 bases, with 13 bases spanning the gap. The CDR3 is 14 residues long. Germline V gene data show CDR1 as MDHEN and CDR2 as SYDVKM. CDR3 bases: TGTGCCAGCAGTGGCCGGGGCGCAGCCTACGAGCAGTACTTC. This encodes CASSGRGAAYEQYF.

J is TRBJ2-3 and V is TRBV28, with 8 bases that match TRBD2. Trimming took 8 bases from V and 3 from J; bases not matched to a gene: 10. CDR3 length: 15 residues. Germline V gene data show CDR1 as MDHEN and CDR2 as SYDVKM. For the CDR3, the DNA is TGTGCCAGCGCCTATAGCGGGATGGCTACAGATACGCAGTATTTT. Translated, it gives CASAYSGMATDTQYF.

The rearrangement links TRBV29-1 to TRBJ1-1; D is ambiguous. Trimming cost V 6 bases and J 2 bases, with 16 bases left between them. This CDR3 contains 14 residues. CDR1 and CDR2 (germline): SQVTM, ANQGSEA. The CDR3 sequence: CSVPGWNFNTEAFF. The CDR3 nucleotides read TGCAGCGTGCCCGGATGGAATTTTAACACTGAAGCTTTCTTT.

CDR3 residues: CASTTGYSNQPQHF. The CDR3 coding sequence is TGTGCCAGCACTACAGGTTATAGCAATCAGCCCCAGCATTTT. The chain uses TRBV19 and TRBJ1-5; a weak D match, TRBD1 (5 bases). V lost 9 bases to trimming and J lost 0 bases, with 12 bases between them. CDR3 length equals 14 residues. Germline assignment: CDR1 LNHDA and CDR2 SQIVND (reference sequence). Looking up the rest from reference TRBV19 and TRBJ1-5 gives the full variable domain: DGGITQSPKYLFRKEGQNVTLSCEQNLNHDAMYWYRQDPGQGLRLIYYSQIVNDFQKGDIAEGYSVSREKKESFPLTVTSAQKNPTAFYLCASTTGYSNQPQHFGDGTRLSIL.

The chain is built from TRBV5-5 and TRBJ1-6, with D maybe TRBD1 (5 bases). V lost 0 bases, J lost 6 bases, and 10 bases lay in between. CDR3 size: 15 residues. The germline V gene encodes CDR1 SGHKS and CDR2 YYEKEE (reference sequence). DNA of the CDR3: TGTGCCAGCAGCTTGGGTAGGGGATTTAATTCACCCCTCCACTTT. This encodes CASSLGRGFNSPLHF.

This clone turned up a few times. The chain recombines TRBV28 with TRBJ2-7; D possibly corresponds to TRBD2 (5 bases). Germline V gene sequence: CDR1 MDHEN, CDR2 SYDVKM. The CDR3 length is 14 residues. Trimming left V 6 bases short and J 7 bases short, with 19 bases between. Here the CDR3 DNA reads TGTGCCAGCAGGCTAGCAGTCCACAGCTGGGAGCAGTACTTC. Its protein product is CASRLAVHSWEQYF.

The chain is built from TRBV5-1 and TRBJ2-5; tentative D call: TRBD1 (7 bases). The V gene lost 2 bases and the J gene lost 1 base, with 15 bases spanning the gap. Germline CDR1 reads SGHRS; CDR2 reads YFSETQ. CDR3 length: 16 amino acids. The CDR3 reads CASSFGGGGSQETQYF. The CDR3 region has the DNA TGCGCCAGCAGCTTCGGTGGAGGGGGCTCCCAAGAGACCCAGTACTTC.

CDR3 in amino acids: CASSARLAGWQETQYF. CDR3 bases: TGTGCCAGTAGTGCCCGACTAGCGGGTTGGCAAGAGACCCAGTACTTC. V gene TRBV19 combines with J gene TRBJ2-5, with 10 bases matching TRBD2. With V trimmed by 5 bases and J by 2 bases, 8 bases remained unmatched. This CDR3 has 16 residues. CDR1 LNHDA and CDR2 SQIVND come from the germline V gene (reference sequence).

This clone was observed a handful of times. The J gene is TRBJ1-5, the V gene TRBV18, with D uncertain. Trimming shortened V by 2 bases and J by 0 bases, and 11 bases separated the two germline ends. Germline CDR1 is KGHSH and CDR2 is LQKENI. The CDR3 totals 16 residues. The CDR3 loop reads CASSPGFVLSNQPQHF. DNA of the CDR3: TGTGCCAGCTCACCAGGATTCGTACTTAGCAATCAGCCCCAGCATTTT.

In this sample, this clone turned up a few times. The chain is built from TRBV7-9 and TRBJ2-7; TRBD1 matches 9 bases. The length of the CDR3 is 17 residues. Per germline, CDR1 SEHNR and CDR2 FQNEAQ (reference sequence). Trimming removed 8 bases from V and 7 bases from J; junction bases left unmatched: 21. The CDR3 sequence is CASAFGSGTGSVLEQYF. In DNA, the CDR3 is TGTGCCAGCGCCTTTGGTTCCGGGACAGGGTCCGTATTGGAGCAGTACTTC.

The chain links TRBV9 to TRBJ1-1, with TRBD1 as a possible D gene (5 bases). V gave up 2 bases and J gave up 0 bases, with 11 bases separating them. The CDR3 contains 15 residues. CDR1 is SGDLS and CDR2 is YYNGEE in the germline V gene. CDR3 sequence: CASSVYSGMNTEAFF. CDR3 coding DNA: TGTGCCAGCAGCGTTTATTCAGGGATGAACACTGAAGCTTTCTTT.

This clone came up once. The DNA of the CDR3 is TGTGCCAGCAGCTTAAGGACAGGGGGTATAACTAACTATGGCTACACCTTC. This encodes CASSLRTGGITNYGYTF. The chain joins TRBV13 to TRBJ1-2, with 10 positions matching TRBD1. V lost 2 bases, J lost 0 bases, and 6 bases stayed unmatched. CDR1 and CDR2 (germline): PRHDT, FYEKMQ (reference sequence). CDR3 length equals 17 residues.

As DNA, the CDR3 is TGTGCCATCAGCTCGAAGGGGGATGTGGCTGGAAACACCATATATTTT. Translating gives CAISSKGDVAGNTIYF. The rearrangement links TRBV10-3 to TRBJ1-3; tentative D call: TRBD1 (6 bases). The CDR3 runs to 16 residues. Trimming removed 6 bases from V and 2 bases from J, with 17 bases in between. Germline V gene lookup returns CDR1 ENHRY and CDR2 SYGVKD.

As concerns this clone: This same CDR3 is encoded by further DNA sequences in the sample. This chain joins TRBV9 and TRBJ2-3, with D unresolved. The CDR3 spans 13 residues. The germline V and J ends were trimmed by 0 bases and 6 bases, with 8 bases remaining between them. Looked up from germline, CDR1 is SGDLS and CDR2 is YYNGEE. CDR3 sequence: CASSVGPSDTQYF. CDR3 sequence (DNA): TGTGCCAGCAGCGTAGGGCCCTCGGATACGCAGTATTTT.

The chain has TRBV7-8 and TRBJ2-5; TRBD2 agrees at 8 bases. The J segment lost 4 bases and the V segment lost 3 bases, leaving 4 bases of the junction unmatched. Germline assignment: CDR1 SGHVS and CDR2 FQNEAQ. There are 14 residues in the CDR3. The CDR3 is CASSLWTSRETQYF. The CDR3 DNA reads as TGTGCCAGCAGCTTGTGGACTAGCCGAGAGACCCAGTACTTC.

V usage is TRBV6-1 and J usage is TRBJ2-6; the D gene is possibly TRBD1 (5 bases). The CDR3 has 15 residues. V lost 8 bases, J lost 2 bases, and 13 bases lay in between. Germline CDR1 is MNHNS and CDR2 is SASEGT. CDR3 region: CASGQIGAGANVLTF. In nucleotides, the CDR3 is TGTGCCAGCGGTCAAATAGGGGCTGGGGCCAACGTCCTGACTTTC.